Presented here are 2 T cell receptor beta chains from one specimen sequenced in a study of cytomegalovirus exposure and HLA in healthy donors. Profiled with immunoSEQ multiplex PCR; TCRdb holds only in-frame clones, not every one. There are some 180,000 clones in the sample; 86% occur only once, and approximately 7.7% lies in the top ten. Sequenced input: PBMCs. The receptors stem from a man aged 25-45 years in good health and CMV-seropositive.

In DNA form, the CDR3 reads TGTGCCAGCAGCTTTCCGGGACGGCAAAATCAGCCCCAGCATTTT. It codes for CASSFPGRQNQPQHF. This chain uses TRBV11-2 with TRBJ1-5, with D possibly matching TRBD1 (5 bases). Per germline, CDR1 SGHAT and CDR2 FQNNGV. V lost 3 bases and J 4 bases, leaving 13 bases between the germline ends. The CDR3 runs to 15 residues.

This clone was detected only once. The chain is built from TRBV4-1 and TRBJ2-7; 9 positions match TRBD1. CDR1 and CDR2 from the germline V gene are MGHRA and YSYEKL. Unmatched junction bases numbered 8, after V lost 0 bases and J lost 2 bases. The CDR3 has 17 amino acids. For the CDR3, the DNA is TGCGCCAGCAGCCAAGAAGGGACAGGGCTTGGAGCCTACGAGCAGTACTTC. This translates into CASSQEGTGLGAYEQYF.